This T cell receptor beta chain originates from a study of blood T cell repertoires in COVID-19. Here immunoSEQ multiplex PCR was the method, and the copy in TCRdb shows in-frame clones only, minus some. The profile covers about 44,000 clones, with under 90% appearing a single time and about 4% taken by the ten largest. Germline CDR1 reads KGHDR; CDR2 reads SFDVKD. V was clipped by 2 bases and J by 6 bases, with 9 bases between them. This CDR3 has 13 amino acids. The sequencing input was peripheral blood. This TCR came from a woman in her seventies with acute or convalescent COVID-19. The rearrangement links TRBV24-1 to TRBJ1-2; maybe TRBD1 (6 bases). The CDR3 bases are TGTGCCACCAGTGATTACAGGGTTGATGGCTACACCTTC. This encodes CATSDYRVDGYTF.